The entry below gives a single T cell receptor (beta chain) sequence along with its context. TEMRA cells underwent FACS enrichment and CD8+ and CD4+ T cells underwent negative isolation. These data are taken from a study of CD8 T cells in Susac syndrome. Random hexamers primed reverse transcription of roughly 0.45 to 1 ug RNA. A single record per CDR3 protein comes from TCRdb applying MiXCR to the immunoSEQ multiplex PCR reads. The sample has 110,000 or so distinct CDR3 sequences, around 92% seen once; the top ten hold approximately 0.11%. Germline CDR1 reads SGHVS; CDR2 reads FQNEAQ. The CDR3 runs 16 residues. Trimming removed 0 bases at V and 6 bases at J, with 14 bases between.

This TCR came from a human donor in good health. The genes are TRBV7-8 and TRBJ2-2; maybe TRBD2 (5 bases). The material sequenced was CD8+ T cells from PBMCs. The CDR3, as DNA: TGTGCCAGCAGCTTAGCGGTGATTGAGGGCGCCGGGGAGCTGTTTTTT. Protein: CASSLAVIEGAGELFF.